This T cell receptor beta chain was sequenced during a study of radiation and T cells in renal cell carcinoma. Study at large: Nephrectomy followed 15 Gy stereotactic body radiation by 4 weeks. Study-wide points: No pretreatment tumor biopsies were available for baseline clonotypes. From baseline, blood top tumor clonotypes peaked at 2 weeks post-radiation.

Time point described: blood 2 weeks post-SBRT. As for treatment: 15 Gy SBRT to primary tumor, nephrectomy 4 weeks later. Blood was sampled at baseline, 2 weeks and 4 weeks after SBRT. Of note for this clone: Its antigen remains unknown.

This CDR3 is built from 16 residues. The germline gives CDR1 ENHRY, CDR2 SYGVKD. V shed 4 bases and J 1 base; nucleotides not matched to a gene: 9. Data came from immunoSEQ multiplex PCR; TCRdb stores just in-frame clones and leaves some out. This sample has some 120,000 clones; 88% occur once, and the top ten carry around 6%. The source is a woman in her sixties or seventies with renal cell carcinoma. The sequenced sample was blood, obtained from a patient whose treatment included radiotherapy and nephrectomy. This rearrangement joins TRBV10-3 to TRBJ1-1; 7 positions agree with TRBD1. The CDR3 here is CAISGQTGRRNTEAFF. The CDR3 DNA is TGTGCCATCAGTGGCCAGACAGGGCGGAGGAACACTGAAGCTTTCTTT.